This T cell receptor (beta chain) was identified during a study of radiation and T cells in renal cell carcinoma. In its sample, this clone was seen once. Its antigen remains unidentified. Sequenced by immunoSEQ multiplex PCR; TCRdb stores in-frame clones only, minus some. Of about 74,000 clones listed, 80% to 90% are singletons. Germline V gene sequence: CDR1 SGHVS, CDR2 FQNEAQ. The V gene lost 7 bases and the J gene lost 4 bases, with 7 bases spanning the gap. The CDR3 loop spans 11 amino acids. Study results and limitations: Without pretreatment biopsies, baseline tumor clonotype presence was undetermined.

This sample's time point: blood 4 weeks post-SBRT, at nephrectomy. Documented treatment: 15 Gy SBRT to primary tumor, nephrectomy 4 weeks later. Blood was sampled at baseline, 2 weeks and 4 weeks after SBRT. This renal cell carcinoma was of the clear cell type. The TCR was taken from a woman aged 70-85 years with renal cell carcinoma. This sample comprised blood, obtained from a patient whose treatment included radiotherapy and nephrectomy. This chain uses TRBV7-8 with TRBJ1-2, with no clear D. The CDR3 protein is CASTPVYGYTF. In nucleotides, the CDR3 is TGTGCCAGCACCCCAGTCTATGGCTACACCTTC.